This is a list of T cell receptor beta chains from one sample in a study of T cells after yellow fever vaccination. MiXCR was run by TCRdb on the 5' RACE reads, yielding one entry per CDR3 protein. Of approximately 600,000 distinct CDR3 sequences in the sample, roughly an eighth were seen once. The source material was PBMCs, sampled on the day of the yellow fever booster vaccination. The receptors stem from a man aged 25 to 40 who received the YFV17D yellow fever vaccine. Both conserved end residues are part of each CDR3. Fields, in order: CDR3 DNA, CDR3 protein, J gene, clone size, D gene, V gene. The D gene is left open where the match is weak. Some rows mark clone size as missing; the rest say once, few, many or name a class of expanded clone.

CDR3nt: TGTGCCAGCAGTCCGAGGGCCATGAACACTGAAGCTTTCTTT
CDR3aa: CASSPRAMNTEAFF
j_gene: TRBJ1-1
abundance: NA
d_gene: NA
v_gene: TRBV12-3/TRBV12-4

CDR3nt: TGCGCCAGCAGCCAAGGACTAGACAGGGGCAGCGAGCAGTACTTC
CDR3aa: CASSQGLDRGSEQYF
j_gene: TRBJ2-7
abundance: NA
d_gene: TRBD1
v_gene: TRBV4-3

CDR3nt: TGTGCCAGCAGTTTGCCAACTTACAATTCACCCCTCCACTTT
CDR3aa: CASSLPTYNSPLHF
j_gene: TRBJ1-6
abundance: NA
d_gene: NA
v_gene: TRBV27

CDR3nt: TGTGCCGTCAGATTCGGGGACTACGAGCAGTACTTC
CDR3aa: CAVRFGDYEQYF
j_gene: TRBJ2-7
abundance: few
d_gene: NA
v_gene: TRBV10-3

CDR3nt: TGTGCCAGCAGCGCGATTACCGGTCGGGCTAATGAAAAACTGTTTTTT
CDR3aa: CASSAITGRANEKLFF
j_gene: TRBJ1-4
abundance: many
d_gene: NA
v_gene: TRBV7-2

CDR3nt: TGCAGTGCTATGCACAGGAGGGACTATGGCTACACCTTC
CDR3aa: CSAMHRRDYGYTF
j_gene: TRBJ1-2
abundance: NA
d_gene: NA
v_gene: TRBV20-1

CDR3nt: TGCAGCGTTCAGGGGGAGGGACAGAGCACAGATACGCAGTATTTT
CDR3aa: CSVQGEGQSTDTQYF
j_gene: TRBJ2-3
abundance: many
d_gene: NA
v_gene: TRBV29-1

CDR3nt: TGTGCCAGCAGGCGGACAGGGTTCTTTTCACCCCTCCACTTT
CDR3aa: CASRRTGFFSPLHF
j_gene: TRBJ1-6
abundance: few
d_gene: TRBD1
v_gene: TRBV7-2

CDR3nt: TGCAGCGTTGTCTGGGGCTATGGCTACACCTTC
CDR3aa: CSVVWGYGYTF
j_gene: TRBJ1-2
abundance: NA
d_gene: NA
v_gene: TRBV29-1

CDR3nt: TGTGCCAGCAGTTACGCAACTAATGAAAAACTGTTTTTT
CDR3aa: CASSYATNEKLFF
j_gene: TRBJ1-4
abundance: NA
d_gene: NA
v_gene: TRBV6-2/TRBV6-3

CDR3nt: TGTGCCAGCAGTCCAGCGGGGGACCCCTCCGAGACCCAGTACTTC
CDR3aa: CASSPAGDPSETQYF
j_gene: TRBJ2-5
abundance: few
d_gene: TRBD2
v_gene: TRBV12-3/TRBV12-4

CDR3nt: TGCGCCAGCAGCTTGTGGTCCTCTGGGGCCAACGTCCTGACTTTC
CDR3aa: CASSLWSSGANVLTF
j_gene: TRBJ2-6
abundance: few
d_gene: NA
v_gene: TRBV5-1

CDR3nt: TGTGCCAGCAGCTTAGAGCGGGGCAATGAGCAGTTCTTC
CDR3aa: CASSLERGNEQFF
j_gene: TRBJ2-1
abundance: many
d_gene: TRBD2
v_gene: TRBV7-2

CDR3nt: TGCGCCAGCAGCCAAGATTCACCGGCGAGCTCCTACGAGCAGTACTTC
CDR3aa: CASSQDSPASSYEQYF
j_gene: TRBJ2-7
abundance: NA
d_gene: NA
v_gene: TRBV4-1

CDR3nt: TGTGCCAGTAAGCGGACAGGGGGCAGATACGAGCAGTACTTC
CDR3aa: CASKRTGGRYEQYF
j_gene: TRBJ2-7
abundance: NA
d_gene: TRBD1
v_gene: TRBV19

CDR3nt: TGTGCCAGCAGCCAAGCCGGGAACGCGGGTATCTACGAGCAGTACTTC
CDR3aa: CASSQAGNAGIYEQYF
j_gene: TRBJ2-7
abundance: few
d_gene: NA
v_gene: TRBV3-1

CDR3nt: TGTGCCAGCAGCTTAGCGGTGCGTAGTAGAGAGGAGCAGTTCTTC
CDR3aa: CASSLAVRSREEQFF
j_gene: TRBJ2-1
abundance: few
d_gene: NA
v_gene: TRBV7-9

CDR3nt: TGTGCCAGCAGGGGGGGACCCCGAGGGCACTATGGCTACACCTTC
CDR3aa: CASRGGPRGHYGYTF
j_gene: TRBJ1-2
abundance: NA
d_gene: NA
v_gene: TRBV6-1

CDR3nt: TGTGCCAGCAGCTTAGCCCGGGACAAAGGAAACACCATATATTTT
CDR3aa: CASSLARDKGNTIYF
j_gene: TRBJ1-3
abundance: NA
d_gene: NA
v_gene: TRBV7-2

CDR3nt: TGTGCCAGCACCCCGTGGGGCGGGACCCAGTACTTC
CDR3aa: CASTPWGGTQYF
j_gene: TRBJ2-5
abundance: few
d_gene: NA
v_gene: TRBV5-6

CDR3nt: TGTGCCACCTCTTTAGGGGGGGAAAGCTCCTACAATGAGCAGTTCTTC
CDR3aa: CATSLGGESSYNEQFF
j_gene: TRBJ2-1
abundance: NA
d_gene: NA
v_gene: TRBV7-3

CDR3nt: TGCAGCCGGAAGGACAGGGGCCTCGAGCAGTTCTTC
CDR3aa: CSRKDRGLEQFF
j_gene: TRBJ2-1
abundance: few
d_gene: TRBD1
v_gene: TRBV20-1

CDR3nt: TGTGCCAGCAGTACCGGGAGCGCCTACGAGCAGTACTTC
CDR3aa: CASSTGSAYEQYF
j_gene: TRBJ2-7
abundance: NA
d_gene: NA
v_gene: TRBV6-1

CDR3nt: TGTGCCAGCAGCATAGGGACAGGCGGGTCCTACGAGCAGTACTTC
CDR3aa: CASSIGTGGSYEQYF
j_gene: TRBJ2-7
abundance: NA
d_gene: TRBD1
v_gene: TRBV2